This T cell receptor (beta chain) comes out of a study of blood T cell repertoires in COVID-19. Overall study context: Samples of COVID-19 (acute and convalescent) were obtained from the United States, Italy and Spain. The cDNA or gDNA used as material had been derived from T cells, B-cell-depleted T cells, or PBMCs.

Original methodology: By means of reference gene primer amplification, nucleated cell counts were estimated. TCRdb keeps only in-frame clones here, not all; method: immunoSEQ multiplex PCR. That table supplies the V and J calls and clone size; D and trimming were determined from the DNA. This sample has about 250,000 clones, with about four fifths found just once. The V end was cut by 3 bases, the J end by 1 base, with 7 bases between. Germline CDR1 DFQATT, CDR2 SNEGSKA (reference sequence). The CDR3 runs to 14 residues. This rearrangement joins TRBV20-1 to TRBJ2-6; D remains unclear. The TCR comes from a man older than 75 with acute or convalescent COVID-19. The specimen was peripheral blood. This CDR3 reads CSASWQSGANVLTF. CDR3 in DNA: TGCAGTGCTAGTTGGCAGTCTGGGGCCAACGTCCTGACTTTC.